This T cell receptor (beta chain) was recovered during a study of tumor-infiltrating lymphocytes in primary liver carcinoma. The wider study: Staging placed the tumors at T1-T3 N0M0, and they measured roughly 4.2 to 10 cm across. About 3.5 to 7.5 million productive TCRbeta reads were obtained from the samples, with similar numbers across tissue types. Study conclusions and caveats: It was in tumors, not blood, that the top-250-clone fraction was significantly higher (p = 0.039). Tumor-adjacent and tumor-blood pairs shared less of their repertoires than tumor region pairs shared.

Priming with a constant-region primer yielded TCR beta cDNA from 500 ng total RNA. What produced the TCR beta libraries was three nested multiplex PCR rounds using slightly modified ARM-PCR. Investigators reported that the first two PCR rounds, at about 9 cycles each, used TRBV1-TRBV30 forward primers with a C-beta reverse primer. From the multiplex PCR reads, TCRdb called clonotypes with MiXCR, one entry per CDR3 protein. The profile shows roughly 20,000 distinct CDR3 sequences, roughly 80% of them singletons. Germline CDR1 reads ENHRY; CDR2 reads SYGVKD. CDR3 length: 15 residues. For each extraction, RNA and DNA were obtained together from about 20-30 mg of unsorted bulk tissue. As to this clonotype: Its cognate antigen is unknown. A much larger clone lies a single base off, so this may be a read error.

This TCR was recovered from a woman in her 30s with primary liver carcinoma and hepatitis B virus infection. J is TRBJ1-1 and V is TRBV10-3; tentative D call: TRBD1 (5 bases). Sequenced: liver tumor tissue from sampling region 4. Subset meaning: tumor region T4, right-lateral pole. CDR3 protein: CAISLLRVKHTEALF. The DNA for the CDR3 is TGTGCCATCAGTCTACTCAGGGTTAAGCACACTGAAGCTCTCTTT.